This TCR beta chain was retrieved from a study of T cells in localized non-small cell lung cancer. Points on this clone: Its antigen remains unidentified.

Method: immunoSEQ multiplex PCR; TCRdb's copy keeps in-frame clones and lacks some. The sample records 25,000 to 30,000 clones, about 80% being singletons. Between the trimmed V and J ends, which lost 5 bases and 6 bases, there was a span of 16 bases. Germline V lookup: CDR1 MNHNS, CDR2 SASEGT. The CDR3 runs to 14 residues. Study-level points and caveats: T cell clonality was highest in uninvolved adjacent lung, above tumor. Researchers found a median approximately 50 of the top 100 tumor clones in adjacent lung. Elevated blood T cell density was associated with longer overall survival.

The TCR comes from a man between 40 and 69 years old with stage III lung adenocarcinoma. The specimen was peripheral blood mononuclear cells, collected before any cancer treatment. The chain joins TRBV6-1 to TRBJ2-5; D may be TRBD2 (5 bases). CDR3 coding DNA: TGTGCCAGCAGTACCACTGGGGTCGGGAAGACCCAGTACTTC. It yields the protein CASSTTGVGKTQYF.